The 25 T cell receptor beta chains below come from one sample, sequenced in a study of read filtering for tumor transcriptome and immune sequencing. This library used about 400 ng RNA and molecular barcoded adaptors spanning alpha/delta and beta/gamma chains. Using its own MiXCR run on the reads, TCRdb lists one record per CDR3 protein. Here the sample spans 40,000 or so distinct CDR3 sequences, over 10% being singletons. Sequenced: a population of CD138-negative cells sorted from bone marrow. The receptors come from a donor over 35 with multiple myeloma.

Here the CDR3 DNA reads TGCGCCAGCAGCGAAGGACAGGGGACCTACGAGCAGTACTTC. It is translated as CASSEGQGTYEQYF. The chain links TRBV5-1 to TRBJ2-7; 9 bases fit TRBD1. The CDR3 loop spans 14 amino acids. Germline V lookup: CDR1 SGHRS, CDR2 YFSETQ. With V trimmed by 4 bases and J by 2 bases, 4 bases remained unmatched.

Points on this clonotype: An end of the junction does not agree with germline; a read error may underlie this. The chain carries TRBV20-1 and TRBJ2-1; 7 nucleotides line up with TRBD2. The CDR3 runs 14 residues. Germline V gene data show CDR1 as DFQATT and CDR2 as SNEGSKA (reference sequence). Here the CDR3 DNA reads TGCAGTGTTAGAGATAGATTGGGGGAGGGTCGGCAGTTCTTC. Translation: CSVRDRLGEGRQFF.

The CDR3 nucleotides read TGCAGTGCTAGTGCAGGCCTGAATGAAAAACTGTTTTTT. This encodes CSASAGLNEKLFF. The chain joins TRBV20-1 to TRBJ1-4; D is undetermined. Trimming cost V 3 bases and J 5 bases, with 10 bases left between them. There are 13 residues in the CDR3. Germline V lookup: CDR1 DFQATT, CDR2 SNEGSKA (reference sequence).

This clonotype was picked up many times. The V gene is TRBV14, the J gene TRBJ2-5; 8 nucleotides align to TRBD1. Trimming took 4 bases from V and 4 from J; bases not matched to a gene: 2. Germline-derived CDR1 and CDR2 are SGHDN and FVKESK. The CDR3 sequence is 13 residues long. The CDR3: CASSPRGRETQYF. DNA for the CDR3: TGTGCCAGCAGCCCCAGGGGGCGAGAGACCCAGTACTTC. The variable domain in full, completed from reference TRBV14 and TRBJ2-5, reads EAGVTQFPSHSVIEKGQTVTLRCDPISGHDNLYWYRRVMGKEIKFLLHFVKESKQDESGMPNNRFLAERTGGTYSTLKVQPAELEDSGVYFCASSPRGRETQYFGPGTRLLVL.

This clonotype was observed at least ten times. V usage is TRBV29-1 and J usage is TRBJ2-1; 7 bases are shared with TRBD2. Germline V gene lookup returns CDR1 SQVTM and CDR2 ANQGSEA. CDR3 length: 12 residues. V shed 7 bases and J 2 bases; nucleotides not matched to a gene: 2. This CDR3 is CSGSGTYNEQFF. In DNA, the CDR3 is TGCAGCGGAAGCGGGACCTACAATGAGCAGTTCTTC.

In its sample, this clonotype was seen many times. V and J are TRBV9 and TRBJ2-5; 13 bases are shared with TRBD2. V was clipped by 4 bases and J by 4 bases; unmatched bases: 10. There are 17 residues in the CDR3. The germline CDR1 and CDR2 sequences are SGDLS and YYNGEE. The CDR3 spells CASSPRTSGGRGETQYF. The CDR3 coding sequence is TGTGCCAGCAGCCCCAGGACTAGCGGGGGCCGGGGAGAGACCCAGTACTTC.

The table lists this clonotype with many counts. The rearrangement joins TRBV3-1 to TRBJ2-2; D is unclear. V was shortened by 0 bases and J by 1 base, with 12 bases between the two germline ends. CDR1 and CDR2 from the germline V gene are LGHDT and YNNKEL (reference sequence). The CDR3 covers 17 residues. CDR3 loop: CASSQDFGLQNTGELFF. The CDR3 DNA reads TGTGCCAGCAGCCAAGATTTTGGCCTCCAGAACACCGGGGAGCTGTTTTTT. Drawing the rest from reference TRBV3-1 and TRBJ2-2, the complete variable domain is DTAVSQTPKYLVTQMGNDKSIKCEQNLGHDTMYWYKQDSKKFLKIMFSYNNKELIINETVPNRFSPKSPDKAHLNLHINSLELGDSAVYFCASSQDFGLQNTGELFFGEGSRLTVL.

This clonotype was observed at least ten times. The gene calls are TRBV19 and TRBJ2-1; TRBD2 matches 12 bases. Germline-derived CDR1 and CDR2 are LNHDA and SQIVND (reference sequence). The CDR3 is 15 amino acids. V dropped 5 bases and J dropped 6; count of bases not matched to a gene: 5. The CDR3 sequence is CASSPLAGGTNEQFF. As DNA, the CDR3 is TGTGCCAGTAGTCCACTAGCGGGAGGAACCAATGAGCAGTTCTTC.

In its sample, this clonotype was seen many times. This chain joins TRBV27 and TRBJ1-5; maybe TRBD1 (6 bases). The CDR3 contains 15 residues. Trimming shortened V by 2 bases and J by 5 bases, and 13 bases separated the two germline ends. Per germline, CDR1 MNHEY and CDR2 SMNVEV (reference sequence). The CDR3 spells CASSLHTGMDQPQHF. Here the CDR3 DNA reads TGTGCCAGCAGTTTACATACAGGGATGGATCAGCCCCAGCATTTT.

The V and J genes are TRBV6-5 and TRBJ1-5; D is unclear. V lost 2 bases and J 6 bases, leaving 8 bases between the germline ends. Germline assignment: CDR1 MNHEY and CDR2 SVGAGI. The CDR3 extends over 13 amino acids. The CDR3: CASSYEVGQPQHF. In DNA form, the CDR3 reads TGTGCCAGCAGTTACGAAGTGGGTCAGCCCCAGCATTTT.

This clonotype came up many times. The rearrangement uses TRBV5-1 and TRBJ2-1, with D tentatively TRBD2 (6 bases). The V end was cut by 3 bases, the J end by 6 bases, with 16 bases between. Per germline, CDR1 SGHRS and CDR2 YFSETQ. CDR3 size: 15 residues. CDR3 in DNA: TGCGCCAGCAGCTCGGACAAAATGCGGGGCAATGAGCAGTTCTTC. It encodes CASSSDKMRGNEQFF.

This clonotype has a count of ten or more. V and J are TRBV4-1 and TRBJ2-2; D uncertain. The CDR3 has 16 amino acids. Per the germline V gene, CDR1 is MGHRA and CDR2 is YSYEKL. V was trimmed by 0 bases and J by 4 bases, leaving 12 bases between them. The CDR3, as DNA: TGCGCCAGCAGCCAAGATTCGTCCCTTTCCACCGGGGAGCTGTTTTTT. It is translated as CASSQDSSLSTGELFF.

The table lists this clonotype with many counts. V gene TRBV29-1 combines with J gene TRBJ1-5; D might be TRBD1 (5 bases). The CDR3 is made up of 16 amino acids. Germline CDR1 reads SQVTM; CDR2 reads ANQGSEA. Trimming removed 6 bases at V and 5 bases at J, with 23 bases between. The CDR3 DNA follows: TGCAGCGTCACCCGATCAGAGGCGACGGGGGATCAGCCCCAGCATTTT. It is translated as CSVTRSEATGDQPQHF.

The V and J genes are TRBV25-1 and TRBJ2-1; D not resolved. The germline V gene encodes CDR1 MGHDK and CDR2 SYGVNS. The CDR3 loop spans 13 amino acids. Trimming shortened V by 3 bases and J by 5 bases, and 8 bases separated the two germline ends. Here the CDR3 reads CASSDTGNNEQFF. In nucleotides, the CDR3 is TGTGCCAGCAGTGATACCGGAAACAATGAGCAGTTCTTC.

Turning to this clonotype: One base away lies a much larger clone, so this may be a sequencing read error. V usage is TRBV30 and J usage is TRBJ2-3; 10 bases align to TRBD2. Germline CDR1 is GTSNPN and CDR2 is SVGIG (reference sequence). There are 15 residues in the CDR3. CDR3 nucleotide sequence: TGTGCCTGGAGTACTAGCGGGACCTACTCGGCTACGCGGTATTTT. Its translation is CAWSTSGTYSATRYF.

About this clonotype itself: With only one base between it and a far larger clone, this is likely a read error. The chain has TRBV5-8 and TRBJ1-1; no reliable D call. Per the germline V gene, CDR1 is SGHTS and CDR2 is YDEGEE. This CDR3 contains 15 residues. In DNA, the CDR3 is TGTGCCAGCAGCTTGGAAGGGTTTGGGAACGCTGAAGCTTTCTTT. This gives the protein CASSLEGFGNAEAFF.

The rearrangement uses TRBV5-1 and TRBJ2-2, with a tentative D call TRBD1 (5 bases). CDR1 SGHRS and CDR2 YFSETQ come from the germline V gene. Trimming shortened V by 5 bases and J by 7 bases, and 21 bases separated the two germline ends. This CDR3 contains 16 residues. CDR3: CASSRRGDVVGGELFF. DNA for the CDR3: TGCGCCAGCAGTAGAAGGGGTGATGTTGTCGGCGGGGAGCTGTTTTTT. The full variable domain, in which reference TRBV5-1 and TRBJ2-2 provide the parts outside the CDR3, is KAGVTQTPRYLIKTRGQQVTLSCSPISGHRSVSWYQQTPGQGLQFLFEYFSETQRNKGNFPGRFSGRQFSNSRSEMNVSTLELGDSALYLCASSRRGDVVGGELFFGEGSRLTVL.

The chain links TRBV28 to TRBJ1-4, with 7 positions matching TRBD1. This CDR3 contains 15 residues. Germline V gives CDR1 MDHEN, CDR2 SYDVKM. Trimming at V came to 6 bases and at J to 4 bases, leaving 8 bases not matched to a gene. The CDR3: CASRFEGQFNEKLFF. The CDR3 nucleotides are TGTGCCAGCAGGTTCGAGGGACAGTTTAATGAAAAACTGTTTTTT.

This clonotype was observed at least ten times. V usage is TRBV7-8 and J usage is TRBJ1-1; TRBD1 is a possible D gene (5 bases). The CDR3 contains 19 residues. Germline CDR1 and CDR2: SGHVS and FQNEAQ. Trimming removed 2 bases from V and 3 bases from J, with 25 bases in between. This chain's CDR3 is CASSLSSYGTPIVDTEAFF. The CDR3 bases are TGTGCCAGCAGCTTAAGTAGTTATGGGACCCCCATTGTCGACACTGAAGCTTTCTTT. The full variable domain, its missing parts supplied by reference TRBV7-8 and TRBJ1-1, is GAGVSQSPRYKVAKRGQDVALRCDPISGHVSLFWYQQALGQGPEFLTYFQNEAQLDKSGLPSDRFFAERPEGSVSTLKIQRTQQEDSAVYLCASSLSSYGTPIVDTEAFFGQGTRLTVV.

The table lists this clonotype with many counts. The chain employs TRBV30 and TRBJ1-1; weak D call: TRBD1 (5 bases). Germline V CDR1 and CDR2: GTSNPN, SVGIG (reference sequence). The CDR3 consists of 12 residues. V was shortened by 4 bases and J by 3 bases, with 9 bases between the two germline ends. This chain's CDR3 is CAWTGEHTEAFF. CDR3 sequence (DNA): TGTGCCTGGACGGGGGAACACACTGAAGCTTTCTTT.

This clonotype was recorded at least ten times. V gene TRBV7-9 combines with J gene TRBJ2-1; D remains ambiguous. CDR3 length equals 13 residues. Germline lookup yields CDR1 SEHNR and CDR2 FQNEAQ (reference sequence). Trimming shortened V by 5 bases and J by 4 bases, and 9 bases separated the two germline ends. This CDR3 reads CASSNDVYNEQFF. The CDR3 region has the DNA TGTGCCAGCAGCAATGACGTATACAATGAGCAGTTCTTC.

The sample holds many counts of this clonotype. The chain joins TRBV20-1 to TRBJ2-1; perhaps TRBD2 as D (6 bases). The V gene lost 5 bases and the J gene lost 8 bases, with 25 bases spanning the gap. Germline V gene data show CDR1 as DFQATT and CDR2 as SNEGSKA (reference sequence). The length of the CDR3 is 16 residues. The CDR3 sequence: CSALDRSGGRNHEQFF. The CDR3 bases are TGCAGTGCTCTGGACCGGAGTGGGGGGAGAAATCATGAGCAGTTCTTC.

This clonotype appeared many times. The V gene is TRBV4-1, the J gene TRBJ2-3; 8 nucleotides align to TRBD1. Trimming cost V 3 bases and J 5 bases; bases outside gene matches: 13. Per the germline V gene, CDR1 is MGHRA and CDR2 is YSYEKL. The CDR3 has 17 amino acids. The CDR3 loop is CASSQRYQGAAGDTQYF. The CDR3 DNA reads TGCGCCAGCAGCCAGCGATATCAGGGGGCTGCAGGAGATACGCAGTATTTT.

This clonotype has at least ten counts. V is TRBV4-3 and J is TRBJ2-1; TRBD2 aligns across 13 bases. CDR3 length: 15 amino acids. The J segment lost 6 bases and the V segment lost 4 bases, leaving 3 bases of the junction unmatched. The V gene's germline CDR1 is LGHNA and CDR2 YSLEER. The CDR3 DNA sequence: TGCGCCAGCAGCCCGGGACTAGCGGGACCCAATGAGCAGTTCTTC. This codes for CASSPGLAGPNEQFF.

The chain carries TRBV7-2 and TRBJ2-7; TRBD2 matches at 7 bases. Germline lookup yields CDR1 SGHTA and CDR2 FQGNSA. The CDR3 runs to 15 residues. V was pared by 5 bases and J by 6 bases, with 13 bases of the junction left unmatched. The CDR3 region is CASSNGAGPFSEQYF. Written as DNA, the CDR3 is TGTGCCAGCAGCAATGGAGCGGGACCTTTTTCCGAGCAGTACTTC.